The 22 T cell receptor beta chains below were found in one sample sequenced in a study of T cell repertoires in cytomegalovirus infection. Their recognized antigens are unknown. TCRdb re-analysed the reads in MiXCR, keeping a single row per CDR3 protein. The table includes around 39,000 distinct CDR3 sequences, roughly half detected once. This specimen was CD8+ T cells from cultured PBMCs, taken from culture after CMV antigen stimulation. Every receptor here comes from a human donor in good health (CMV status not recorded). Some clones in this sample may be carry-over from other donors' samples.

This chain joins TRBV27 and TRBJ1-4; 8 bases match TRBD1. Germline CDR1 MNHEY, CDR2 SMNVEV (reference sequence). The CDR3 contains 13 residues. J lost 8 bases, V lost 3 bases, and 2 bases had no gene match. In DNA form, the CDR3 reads TGTGCCAGCAGTTTTGACAGGGGCGAAAAACTGTTTTTT. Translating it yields CASSFDRGEKLFF.

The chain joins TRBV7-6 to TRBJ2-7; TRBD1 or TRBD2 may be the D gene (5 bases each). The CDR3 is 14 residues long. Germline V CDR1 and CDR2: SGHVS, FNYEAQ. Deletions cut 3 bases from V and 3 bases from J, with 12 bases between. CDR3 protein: CASSLSGTRYEQYF. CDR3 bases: TGTGCCAGCAGCTTGTCCGGGACCCGCTACGAGCAGTACTTC.

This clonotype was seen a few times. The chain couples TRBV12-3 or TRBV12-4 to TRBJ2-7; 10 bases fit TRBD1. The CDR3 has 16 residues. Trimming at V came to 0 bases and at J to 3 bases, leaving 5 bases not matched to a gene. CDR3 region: CASSLAGQGPHYEQYF. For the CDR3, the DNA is TGTGCCAGCAGTTTAGCGGGACAGGGGCCTCACTACGAGCAGTACTTC.

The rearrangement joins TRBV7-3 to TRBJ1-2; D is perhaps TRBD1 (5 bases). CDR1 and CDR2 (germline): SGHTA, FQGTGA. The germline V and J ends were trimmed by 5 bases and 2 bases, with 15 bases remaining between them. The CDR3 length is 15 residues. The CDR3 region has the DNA TGTGCCAGCAGCCCGCCGGGGCGGGACAACTATGGCTACACCTTC. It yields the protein CASSPPGRDNYGYTF.

The CDR3 sequence: CSARGSGGNQPQHF. The CDR3 DNA reads TGCAGTGCTAGGGGTAGCGGGGGCAATCAGCCCCAGCATTTT. The chain has TRBV20-1 and TRBJ1-5, with D hard to call. Per germline, CDR1 DFQATT and CDR2 SNEGSKA (reference sequence). Deletions cut 3 bases from V and 2 bases from J, with 11 bases between. The CDR3 spans 14 residues.

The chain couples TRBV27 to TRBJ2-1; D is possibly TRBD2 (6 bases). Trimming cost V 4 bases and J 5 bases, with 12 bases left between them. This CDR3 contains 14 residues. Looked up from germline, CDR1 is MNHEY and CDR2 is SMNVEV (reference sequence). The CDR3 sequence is CASSYRGRNNEQFF. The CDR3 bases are TGTGCCAGCAGTTACAGAGGGAGGAACAATGAGCAGTTCTTC.

Written as DNA, the CDR3 is TGTGCCAGCAGCGGGAGAGGATTTAGCAATCAGCCCCAGCATTTT. It translates to CASSGRGFSNQPQHF. V gene TRBV7-3 combines with J gene TRBJ1-5; unclear D gene. The CDR3 consists of 15 residues. Germline V gives CDR1 SGHTA, CDR2 FQGTGA. The V end was cut by 5 bases, the J end by 0 bases, with 11 bases between.

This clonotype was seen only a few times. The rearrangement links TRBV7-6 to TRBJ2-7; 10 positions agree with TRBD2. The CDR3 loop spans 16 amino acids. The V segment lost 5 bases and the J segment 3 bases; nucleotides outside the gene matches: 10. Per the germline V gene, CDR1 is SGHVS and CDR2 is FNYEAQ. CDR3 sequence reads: CASSPDPGLALYEQYF. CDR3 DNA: TGTGCCAGCAGCCCCGACCCGGGACTAGCGCTCTACGAGCAGTACTTC.

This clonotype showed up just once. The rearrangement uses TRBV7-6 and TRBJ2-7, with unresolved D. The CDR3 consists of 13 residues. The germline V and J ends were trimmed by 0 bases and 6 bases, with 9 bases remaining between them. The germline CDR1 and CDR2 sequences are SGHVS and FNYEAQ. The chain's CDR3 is CASSLAWCTEQYF. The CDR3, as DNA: TGTGCCAGCAGCTTAGCTTGGTGCACCGAGCAGTACTTC. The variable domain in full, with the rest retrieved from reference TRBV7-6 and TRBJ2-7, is GAGVSQSPRYKVTKRGQDVALRCDPISGHVSLYWYRQALGQGPEFLTYFNYEAQQDKSGLPNDRFSAERPEGSISTLTIQRTEQRDSAMYRCASSLAWCTEQYFGPGTRLTVT.

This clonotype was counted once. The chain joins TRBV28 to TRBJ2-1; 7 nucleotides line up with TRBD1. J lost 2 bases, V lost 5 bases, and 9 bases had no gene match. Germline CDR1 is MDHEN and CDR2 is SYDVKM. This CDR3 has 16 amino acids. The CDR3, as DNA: TGTGCCAGCAGTGCGACAGGGCCTATAGCCTACAATGAGCAGTTCTTC. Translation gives CASSATGPIAYNEQFF.

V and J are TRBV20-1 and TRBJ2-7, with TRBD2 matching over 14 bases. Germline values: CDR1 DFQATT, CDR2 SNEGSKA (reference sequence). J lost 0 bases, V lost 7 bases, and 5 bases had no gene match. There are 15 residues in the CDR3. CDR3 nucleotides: TGCAGTGGCCGGACTAGCGGGAGGAGCTCCTACGAGCAGTACTTC. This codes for CSGRTSGRSSYEQYF.

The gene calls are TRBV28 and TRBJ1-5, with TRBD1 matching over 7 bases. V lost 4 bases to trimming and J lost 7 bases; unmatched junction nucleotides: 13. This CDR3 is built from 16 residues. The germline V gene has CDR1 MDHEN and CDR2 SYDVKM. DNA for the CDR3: TGTGCCAGCAGTTCATACGAGACAGGGTTGTCCCAGCCCCAGCATTTT. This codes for CASSSYETGLSQPQHF.

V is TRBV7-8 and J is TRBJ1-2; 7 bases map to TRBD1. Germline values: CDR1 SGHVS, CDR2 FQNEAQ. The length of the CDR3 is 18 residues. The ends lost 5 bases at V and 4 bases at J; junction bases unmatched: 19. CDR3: CASSRNILTGAIGYGYTF. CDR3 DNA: TGTGCCAGCAGCCGAAATATCCTAACAGGGGCCATTGGCTATGGCTACACCTTC.

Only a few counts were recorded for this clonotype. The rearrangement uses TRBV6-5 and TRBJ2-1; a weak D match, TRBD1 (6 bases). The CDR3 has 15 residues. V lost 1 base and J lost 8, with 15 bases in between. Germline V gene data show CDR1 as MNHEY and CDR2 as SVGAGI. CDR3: CASSYYLGAQDEQFF. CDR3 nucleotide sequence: TGTGCCAGCAGTTACTATCTGGGGGCTCAGGATGAGCAGTTCTTC.

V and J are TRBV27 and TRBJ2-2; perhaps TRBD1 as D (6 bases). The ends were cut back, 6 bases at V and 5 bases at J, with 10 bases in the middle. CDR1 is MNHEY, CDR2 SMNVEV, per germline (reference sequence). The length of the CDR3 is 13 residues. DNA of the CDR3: TGTGCCAGCAGCTATAGGGGGACCGGGGAGCTGTTTTTT. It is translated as CASSYRGTGELFF.

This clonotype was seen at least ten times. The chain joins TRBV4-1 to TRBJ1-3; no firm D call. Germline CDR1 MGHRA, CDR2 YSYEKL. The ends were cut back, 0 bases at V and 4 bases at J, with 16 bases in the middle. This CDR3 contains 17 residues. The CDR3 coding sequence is TGCGCCAGCAGCCAAGAGACAAGAGGAGGATCCGGAAACACCATATATTTT. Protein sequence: CASSQETRGGSGNTIYF.

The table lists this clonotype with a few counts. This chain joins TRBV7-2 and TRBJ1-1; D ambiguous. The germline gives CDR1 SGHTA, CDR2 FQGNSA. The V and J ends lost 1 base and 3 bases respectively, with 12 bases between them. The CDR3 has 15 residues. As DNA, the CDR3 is TGTGCCAGCAGCTTAGGAGGGTATATTGACACTGAAGCTTTCTTT. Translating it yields CASSLGGYIDTEAFF.

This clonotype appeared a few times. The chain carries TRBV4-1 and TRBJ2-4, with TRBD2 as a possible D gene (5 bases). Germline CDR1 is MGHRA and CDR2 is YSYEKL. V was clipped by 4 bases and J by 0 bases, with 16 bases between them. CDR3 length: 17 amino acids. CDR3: CASSPRSQEVAKNIQYF. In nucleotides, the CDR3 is TGCGCCAGCAGCCCTCGAAGTCAGGAGGTAGCCAAAAACATTCAGTACTTC.

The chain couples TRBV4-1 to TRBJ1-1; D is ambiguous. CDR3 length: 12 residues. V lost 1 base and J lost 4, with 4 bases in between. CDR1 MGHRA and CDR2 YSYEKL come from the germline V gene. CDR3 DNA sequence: TGCGCCAGCAGCCAAGTAAGCACTGAAGCTTTCTTT. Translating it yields CASSQVSTEAFF.

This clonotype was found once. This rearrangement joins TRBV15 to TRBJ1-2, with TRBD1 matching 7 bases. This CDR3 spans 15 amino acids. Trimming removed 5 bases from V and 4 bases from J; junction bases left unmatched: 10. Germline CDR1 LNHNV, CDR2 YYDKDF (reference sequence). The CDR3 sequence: CATSGVTGVGYGYTF. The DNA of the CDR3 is TGTGCCACCAGCGGGGTCACAGGGGTGGGCTATGGCTACACCTTC.

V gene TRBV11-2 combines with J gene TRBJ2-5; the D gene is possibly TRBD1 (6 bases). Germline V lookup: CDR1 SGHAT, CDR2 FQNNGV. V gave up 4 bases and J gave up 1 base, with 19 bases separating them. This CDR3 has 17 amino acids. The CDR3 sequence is CASSYIGGVIVQETQYF. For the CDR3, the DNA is TGTGCCAGCAGCTACATAGGGGGTGTGATAGTCCAAGAGACCCAGTACTTC.

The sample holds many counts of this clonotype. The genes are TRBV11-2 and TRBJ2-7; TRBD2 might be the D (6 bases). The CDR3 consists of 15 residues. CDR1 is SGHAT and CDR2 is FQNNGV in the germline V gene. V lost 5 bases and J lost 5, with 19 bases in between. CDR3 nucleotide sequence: TGTGCCAGCAGCGTTCCCGGTGGGGAGGTCCACGAGCAGTACTTC. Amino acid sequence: CASSVPGGEVHEQYF. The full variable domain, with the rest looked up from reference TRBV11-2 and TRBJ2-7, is EAGVAQSPRYKIIEKRQSVAFWCNPISGHATLYWYQQILGQGPKLLIQFQNNGVVDDSQLPKDRFSAERLKGVDSTLKIQPAKLEDSAVYLCASSVPGGEVHEQYFGPGTRLTVT.